This TCR beta chain was captured by sequencing in a study of cytomegalovirus exposure and HLA in healthy donors. General study points: Later, an analysis found that common viral pathogens appeared to be linked with several of the most significant clusters. What a later analysis reportedly showed was that an Asian-associated ancestry cluster had fewer N-insertions than the 666-donor mean. Per published reports, the classifier diagnosed cytomegalovirus status with high specificity and sensitivity.

This PCR relied on a set of 60 Vbeta primers and 13 Jbeta primers. The data were produced by immunoSEQ multiplex PCR, yet TCRdb's version contains in-frame clones alone and is incomplete. The profile shows 150,000 to 200,000 clones, about four fifths of them singletons. This clone showed up just once. Its antigen is still unknown. This CDR3 has 15 residues. V gave up 3 bases and J gave up 4 bases, with 13 bases separating them. The V gene's germline CDR1 is SGHVS and CDR2 FQNEAQ. The chain employs TRBV7-8 and TRBJ1-5, with D possibly TRBD1 on 5 matching bases. The clonotype comes from a female donor in good health and CMV-seronegative. Sequenced input: PBMCs. CDR3 DNA sequence: TGTGCCAGCAGCTTGGTGGGGCTTCGGAATCAGCCCCAGCATTTT. It yields the protein CASSLVGLRNQPQHF.